The rows below give T cell receptor beta chains drawn from one sample of a study of cytotoxic CD8 clonotypes in ibrutinib-treated CLL. Method: immunoSEQ multiplex PCR; TCRdb's copy keeps in-frame clones and lacks some. The data contain roughly 190,000 clones, over 55% of them singletons. The input for sequencing was PBMCs, taken after 24 months of ibrutinib treatment. The receptors were sampled from a human donor with chronic lymphocytic leukemia. Both conserved end residues are part of each CDR3. A D gene is named only where the DNA matches it firmly. Clone size, where shown, is once, few, many, or a class for clones that have expanded.

clone size	D gene	V gene	J gene	CDR3 protein	CDR3 DNA
few	.	TRBV2	TRBJ1-1	CASSGESNTEAFF	TGTGCCAGCAGTGGAGAGTCGAACACTGAAGCTTTCTTT
.	.	TRBV30	TRBJ2-7	CAWSRRDEQYF	TGTGCCTGGAGTCGTCGGGACGAGCAGTACTTC
.	.	TRBV5-8	TRBJ1-2	CASSQLRGNYGYTF	TGTGCCAGCAGCCAACTTAGGGGCAACTATGGCTACACCTTC
.	.	TRBV18	TRBJ2-1	CASSPPSADEQFF	TGTGCCAGCTCACCGCCCAGTGCGGATGAGCAGTTCTTC
.	TRBD1	TRBV2	TRBJ1-4	CASSEQGFVLFF	TGTGCCAGCAGCGAACAGGGGTTTGTGCTGTTTTTT
.	.	TRBV9	TRBJ1-2	CASSPLTDGYGYTF	TGTGCCAGCAGCCCATTAACGGACGGCTATGGCTACACCTTC
.	TRBD2	TRBV29-1	TRBJ2-5	CSVGTSGRTATQYF	TGCAGCGTTGGGACTAGCGGGAGGACAGCGACCCAGTACTTC
.	.	TRBV5-4	TRBJ2-6	CASSPPASGANVLTF	TGTGCCAGCAGCCCCCCGGCCTCTGGGGCCAACGTCCTGACTTTC
.	TRBD2	TRBV5-4	TRBJ2-1	CASSAANFLAGDNEQFF	TGTGCCAGCAGCGCAGCAAACTTCCTAGCGGGAGACAATGAGCAGTTCTTC
.	TRBD1	TRBV5-1	TRBJ2-7	CASSPETGNYEQYF	TGCGCCAGCAGCCCGGAGACAGGGAACTACGAGCAGTACTTC
.	TRBD2	TRBV10-2	TRBJ2-7	CASRPSGSSYEQYF	TGCGCCAGCAGGCCTAGCGGGAGCTCCTACGAGCAGTACTTC
.	.	TRBV30	TRBJ2-2	CAWSGMVGTGELFF	TGTGCCTGGAGTGGAATGGTTGGGACCGGGGAGCTGTTTTTT
.	TRBD2	TRBV7-9	TRBJ2-7	CASSRSRLAGAHEQYF	TGTGCCAGCAGCCGCTCGCGACTAGCGGGAGCTCACGAGCAGTACTTC
once	.	TRBV21-1	TRBJ2-7	CASSRLAGKNFSCHEQYF	TGTGCCAGCAGCAGACTAGCGGGAAAAAATTTTTCGTGCCACGAGCAGTACTTC
.	TRBD2	TRBV27	TRBJ2-7	CASSPYWTSGIAYEQYF	TGTGCCAGCAGTCCTTATTGGACTAGCGGGATCGCTTACGAGCAGTACTTC
.	TRBD1	TRBV4-3	TRBJ2-7	CASSQDLRTGGIYEQYF	TGCGCCAGCAGCCAAGATCTAAGGACAGGGGGGATCTACGAGCAGTACTTC
.	TRBD1	TRBV30	TRBJ2-3	CAGGQGSDTQYF	TGTGCCGGGGGACAGGGGTCGGATACGCAGTATTTT
once	.	TRBV18	TRBJ2-7	CASSPWLQGRGTYEQYF	TGTGCCAGCTCACCATGGCTCCAGGGCAGGGGCACCTACGAGCAGTACTTC
once	.	TRBV14	TRBJ2-3	CASSQGPGVRTDTQYF	TGTGCCAGCAGCCAAGGTCCGGGGGTGAGGACAGATACGCAGTATTTT
.	TRBD1	TRBV5-1	TRBJ2-3	CASSLVGQGSTDTQYF	TGCGCCAGCAGCTTGGTGGGACAGGGTTCTACAGATACGCAGTATTTT
once	.	TRBV6-1	TRBJ1-5	CASSDPGVYSNQPQHF	TGTGCCAGCAGTGACCCTGGAGTGTATAGCAATCAGCCCCAGCATTTT
.	TRBD2	TRBV7-3	TRBJ2-1	CASRGPGTSPYNEQFF	TGTGCCAGCAGAGGGCCGGGGACTAGTCCCTACAATGAGCAGTTCTTC
.	.	TRBV27	TRBJ2-3	CASSRPIGSGTDTQYF	TGTGCCAGCAGTCGACCTATAGGTAGTGGCACAGATACGCAGTATTTT
few	.	TRBV7-2	TRBJ1-5	CASSLLGGGSNQPQHF	TGTGCCAGCAGCCTCTTGGGGGGCGGAAGCAATCAGCCCCAGCATTTT
.	TRBD2	TRBV11-2	TRBJ2-2	CASSLISGSPGELFF	TGTGCCAGCAGCTTGATTAGCGGGAGCCCCGGGGAGCTGTTTTTT
.	TRBD1	TRBV18	TRBJ1-2	CASSSGTASYGYTF	TGTGCCAGCTCCTCCGGGACAGCGTCTTATGGCTACACCTTC
.	.	TRBV7-2	TRBJ1-1	CASSSLGKTEAFF	TGTGCCAGCAGCTCGTTAGGGAAGACTGAAGCTTTCTTT
.	TRBD2	TRBV5-6	TRBJ2-7	CASSLARSGGVTYEQYF	TGTGCCAGCAGCTTGGCCCGGTCGGGAGGCGTTACCTACGAGCAGTACTTC
.	.	TRBV5-4	TRBJ2-7	CASSRGSYEQYF	TGTGCCAGCAGCAGGGGCTCGTACGAGCAGTACTTC
once	.	TRBV6-5	TRBJ1-1	CASSYAHMNTEAFF	TGTGCCAGCAGTTACGCCCACATGAACACTGAAGCTTTCTTT
.	TRBD2	TRBV7-9	TRBJ2-1	CASSLVAVAGEQFF	TGTGCCAGCAGCTTAGTTGCTGTAGCGGGAGAGCAGTTCTTC
.	.	TRBV5-1	TRBJ2-1	CASSLQGYEQFF	TGCGCCAGCAGCCTACAAGGTTACGAGCAGTTCTTC
.	TRBD1	TRBV5-4	TRBJ1-2	CASSLAQGYDYGYTF	TGTGCCAGCAGCTTGGCACAGGGGTACGACTATGGCTACACCTTC
.	.	TRBV5-1	TRBJ1-1	CASSSGTRNTEAFF	TGCGCCAGCAGCTCCGGGACGAGGAACACTGAAGCTTTCTTT
.	.	TRBV9	TRBJ2-7	CASSPSPGTSYEQYF	TGTGCCAGCAGCCCATCACCCGGGACCTCTTACGAGCAGTACTTC
few	TRBD2	TRBV7-9	TRBJ2-3	CASSRAGWTSGSDTQYF	TGTGCCAGCAGCCGCGCCGGTTGGACTAGCGGGAGCGATACGCAGTATTTT
.	TRBD2	TRBV27	TRBJ2-5	CASRSLGLAGGRETQYF	TGTGCCAGCCGCTCTTTGGGACTAGCGGGAGGGCGAGAGACCCAGTACTTC
.	.	TRBV25-1	TRBJ1-1	CASSEYTGRGTEAFF	TGTGCCAGCAGTGAATATACGGGAAGGGGAACTGAAGCTTTCTTT
.	.	TRBV5-6	TRBJ2-6	CASSLAVNVLTF	TGTGCCAGCAGCTTGGCAGTAAACGTCCTGACTTTC
.	TRBD1	TRBV9	TRBJ2-1	CASSVGRGRLEQFF	TGTGCCAGCAGCGTAGGCAGGGGGCGCCTTGAGCAGTTCTTC
once	TRBD1	TRBV15	TRBJ1-5	CATSRGATGQTKNQPQHF	TGTGCCACCAGCAGAGGGGCGACGGGACAGACCAAAAATCAGCCCCAGCATTTT
.	TRBD2	TRBV9	TRBJ2-3	CASSVAPGLAGAVADTQYF	TGTGCCAGCAGCGTAGCCCCTGGACTAGCGGGAGCAGTCGCAGATACGCAGTATTTT
.	.	TRBV2	TRBJ2-7	CASSQSFGGEQYF	TGTGCCAGCAGCCAGAGCTTCGGGGGCGAGCAGTACTTC
few	TRBD1	TRBV4-2	TRBJ2-7	CASSGQGTYEQYF	TGTGCCAGCAGTGGACAGGGCACCTACGAGCAGTACTTC
.	TRBD2	TRBV9	TRBJ2-7	CASSVGGRVYEQYF	TGTGCCAGCAGCGTGGGCGGGAGGGTGTACGAGCAGTACTTC
.	.	TRBV10-3	TRBJ2-1	CAISTSPEGGSNEQFF	TGTGCCATCAGTACATCCCCCGAGGGTGGTAGCAATGAGCAGTTCTTC
few	.	TRBV14	TRBJ2-7	CASSQLSGVAYEQYF	TGTGCCAGCAGCCAACTCTCGGGGGTGGCCTACGAGCAGTACTTC
.	.	TRBV5-1	TRBJ2-5	CASSSPVGAKGETQYF	TGCGCCAGCAGCTCCCCAGTAGGGGCTAAGGGAGAGACCCAGTACTTC
few	.	TRBV30	TRBJ2-7	CAWVGGNEQYF	TGTGCCTGGGTTGGGGGCAACGAGCAGTACTTC
few	.	TRBV7-6	TRBJ2-2	CASSFRDTGELFF	TGTGCCAGCAGCTTCAGGGACACCGGGGAGCTGTTTTTT
.	.	TRBV4-3	TRBJ1-2	CASSQDRGTNYGYTF	TGCGCCAGCAGCCAAGATCGGGGAACTAACTATGGCTACACCTTC
.	.	TRBV11-2	TRBJ1-2	CASSPGLGGGDGYTF	TGTGCCAGCAGCCCTGGATTGGGGGGGGGCGATGGCTACACCTTC
few	.	TRBV2	TRBJ1-1	CASLVIVEAFF	TGTGCCAGCTTGGTGATCGTTGAAGCTTTCTTT